This TCR beta chain was recorded in a study of blood T cell repertoires in COVID-19. Turning to the study itself: Both acute and convalescent COVID-19 samples were obtained from the United States, Italy and Spain. Sample material is recorded as cDNA or gDNA derived from T cells, B-cell-depleted T cells, or PBMCs.

With 3 bases removed from V and 2 bases from J, the gap between germline ends came to 10 bases. The CDR3 covers 14 residues. In germline, CDR1 is LNHDA, CDR2 SQIVND (reference sequence). A remark on this clone: Other DNA sequences in this specimen translate into the identical CDR3.

As originally analysed: The authors estimated nucleated cell counts from reference gene primer amplification. Data came from immunoSEQ multiplex PCR; TCRdb stores just in-frame clones and leaves some out. That table is the source of V, J and clone size, and D and trimming were worked out from the DNA. This repertoire shows some 250,000 clones, approximately 85% found once; its top ten account for around 2%. The participants were between roughly 18 and 89 years old and came from some 23 US areas. This receptor was taken from a woman aged 50 to 60 who had recovered from COVID-19. V and J are TRBV19 and TRBJ1-2; D is ambiguous. The sequenced sample was PBMCs or T cells enriched from blood (not recorded which). The CDR3 protein is CASSIFPGNYGYTF. CDR3 sequence (DNA): TGTGCCAGTAGTATTTTTCCAGGCAACTATGGCTACACCTTC.